This T cell receptor beta chain was captured in a study of cytomegalovirus exposure and HLA in healthy donors. On the study more broadly: Among about 179 million T cells, an earlier analysis found roughly 110 million unique TCR beta sequences. The study, taken as a whole, reports: In vitro, a few CMV-associated chains proved specific for CMV antigens.

PCR involved 60 Vbeta and 13 Jbeta primers. Data came from immunoSEQ multiplex PCR; TCRdb stores just in-frame clones and leaves some out. The data show 55,000 to 65,000 clones, 60% to 85% seen once. The CDR3 extends over 15 amino acids. CDR1 SGHDN and CDR2 FVKESK come from the germline V gene. V shed 4 bases, J shed 4 bases, and the junction held 3 bases outside the gene matches. Notes on this clone: Its antigen is undetermined.

This TCR derives from a middle-aged woman in good health and CMV-seropositive. This chain links TRBV14 with TRBJ2-3, with 12 bases matching TRBD2. The sequencing sample was made of PBMCs. The CDR3 nucleotides are TGTGCCAGCAGCCGACTAGCGGGGGATCCAGATACGCAGTATTTT. Its protein is CASSRLAGDPDTQYF.